This TCR beta chain was sequenced during a study of blood T cell repertoires in COVID-19. The overall study: Material from acute and convalescent COVID-19 was sourced from the United States, Italy and Spain. T cells, B-cell-depleted T cells, or PBMCs supplied cDNA or gDNA.

Authors' processing steps: Using reference gene primer amplification, nucleated cell counts were estimated. Some clones are missing from TCRdb's copy, which holds only in-frame ones; the method was immunoSEQ multiplex PCR. Clonal size and the V and J genes are those of that table, whereas D and trimming came from the DNA. The sample holds 50,000 to 55,000 clones, about 79% seen once. Enrolled during active infection, Seattle patients were then followed longitudinally. This CDR3 is built from 14 residues. V gave up 6 bases and J gave up 6 bases; unmatched junction bases: 8. CDR1 is KGHDR, CDR2 SFDVKD, per germline.

Specimen: peripheral blood. The V gene is TRBV24-1, the J gene TRBJ1-2; 8 nucleotides line up with TRBD1. This receptor was identified in a man at least 80 years old with COVID-19, enrolled during active disease. The CDR3 reads CATSSDRGPDGYTF. DNA for the CDR3: TGTGCCACCAGTTCAGACAGGGGTCCGGATGGCTACACCTTC.